This T cell receptor beta chain was obtained from a study of control samples from healthy donors and cancer patients. The germline V gene has CDR1 LGHNA and CDR2 YSLEER. The CDR3 is 14 residues long. Trimming took 4 bases from V and 1 from J, leaving 10 bases between them. Measured with immunoSEQ multiplex PCR; TCRdb has only the in-frame clones, and not every one. The sample lists about 130,000 clones; about 95% were seen once. The rearrangement links TRBV4-3 to TRBJ1-1; D unclear. The sequenced sample consisted of blood. This receptor was taken from a man in his thirties or forties in good health. CDR3 sequence reads: CASSPVDGNTEAFF. CDR3 DNA: TGCGCCAGCAGCCCTGTGGACGGGAACACTGAAGCTTTCTTT.